This T cell receptor beta chain stems from a study of blood T cell repertoires in COVID-19. Turning to the study itself: Acute-phase and convalescent COVID-19 samples originated in the United States, Italy and Spain. The cDNA or gDNA used as material had been derived from T cells, B-cell-depleted T cells, or PBMCs.

Source study methods: Counts of nucleated cells, estimated from reference gene primer amplification, were obtained. The table came from immunoSEQ multiplex PCR; TCRdb's copy has only in-frame clones and leaves some out. That table gives V, J and clone size, and the DNA gave D and trimming. This sample carries 250,000 to 300,000 clones, 86% of them seen once, and the ten largest clones take roughly 12%. This CDR3 contains 16 residues. The germline V gene has CDR1 DFQATT and CDR2 SNEGSKA (reference sequence). With 6 bases clipped from V and 3 bases from J, the junction kept 14 bases outside the gene matches.

What was sequenced was peripheral blood. The chain uses TRBV20-1 and TRBJ2-7; 10 bases are shared with TRBD2. The sequence derives from a woman aged 30 to 39 with COVID-19, enrolled during active disease. In DNA, the CDR3 is TGCAGTGCAAGTGGGGCTAGCGGGGGACCCAGCTACGAGCAGTACTTC. Translated, it gives CSASGASGGPSYEQYF.